A selection of T cell receptor beta chains follows, all from one sample in a study of OX40 agonist ivuxolimab in advanced cancers. Here immunoSEQ multiplex PCR was the method, and the copy in TCRdb shows in-frame clones only, minus some. The repertoire holds over 20,000 clones, approximately 73% seen once, with less than 9.5% in the top ten. Sequences were derived from CD4+ or CD8+ T cells sorted from blood, sampled in a trial of the OX40 agonist ivuxolimab. All receptors come from an adult with an advanced solid tumor such as melanoma, head and neck, liver or kidney cancer. Both conserved end residues are part of each CDR3. A D gene is named only where the DNA matches it firmly. Clone size is given for some rows only: seen once, a few or many times, or a class if the clone is expanded.

DNA: TGTGCCAGCAGTCTCTCGAACAGGGGGCGGACTGAAGCTTTCTTT
CDR3: CASSLSNRGRTEAFF
size: few
D: TRBD1
J: TRBJ1-1
V: TRBV6-6

DNA: TGTGCCAGCAGCGCTCAGACAGGGATTCGGATGAATGAGCAGTTCTTC
CDR3: CASSAQTGIRMNEQFF
size: few
D: TRBD1
J: TRBJ2-1
V: TRBV5-5

DNA: TGTGCCAGCAGCTTACAGGGAGGCACTGAAGCTTTCTTT
CDR3: CASSLQGGTEAFF
size: few
D: -
J: TRBJ1-1
V: TRBV5-4

DNA: TGTGCCAGCAGTTCCGGGACAGAAATCTATGGCTACACCTTC
CDR3: CASSSGTEIYGYTF
size: -
D: TRBD1
J: TRBJ1-2
V: TRBV5-4

DNA: TGCGCCAGCAGCTGGGGACAGGGCCAAGAGACCCAGTACTTC
CDR3: CASSWGQGQETQYF
size: few
D: TRBD1
J: TRBJ2-5
V: TRBV5-1

DNA: TGCGCCAGCAGTAACCCCCTCCAGGGAAGTAGCTATGGCTACACCTTC
CDR3: CASSNPLQGSSYGYTF
size: -
D: -
J: TRBJ1-2
V: TRBV5-1

DNA: TGCAGCGTTGAATATTACAGGGAGATCGGGAATGAGCAGTTCTTC
CDR3: CSVEYYREIGNEQFF
size: few
D: -
J: TRBJ2-1
V: TRBV29-1

DNA: TGTGCCAGCAGCGTAGGGGCTAGCAGCTACAATGAGCAGTTCTTC
CDR3: CASSVGASSYNEQFF
size: -
D: -
J: TRBJ2-1
V: TRBV9

DNA: TGTGCCAGCAGCTTGGGGGTGGAAACTAGCGGCACAGATACGCAGTATTTT
CDR3: CASSLGVETSGTDTQYF
size: -
D: TRBD2
J: TRBJ2-3
V: TRBV5-5

DNA: TGTGCCAGCAGCTTAGGGACAGGGCGCACAGATACGCAGTATTTT
CDR3: CASSLGTGRTDTQYF
size: -
D: TRBD1
J: TRBJ2-3
V: TRBV7-9

DNA: TGTGCCTGGAGTGTACAGGGGGATCAGCCCCAGCATTTT
CDR3: CAWSVQGDQPQHF
size: few
D: TRBD1
J: TRBJ1-5
V: TRBV30

DNA: TGTGCCAGCAGCTTAGACTTGACAGGGGTCAATGAGCAGTTCTTC
CDR3: CASSLDLTGVNEQFF
size: -
D: TRBD1
J: TRBJ2-1
V: TRBV7-8

DNA: TGTGCCAGCGCCAGGGCCCTAACAGGGGAGACCCAGTACTTC
CDR3: CASARALTGETQYF
size: -
D: -
J: TRBJ2-5
V: TRBV6-1

DNA: TGTGCCAGCAGCTTATCCGACAGGGCCTCCTACGAGCAGTACTTC
CDR3: CASSLSDRASYEQYF
size: -
D: TRBD1
J: TRBJ2-7
V: TRBV11-2

DNA: TGTGCCAGCAGCGTAGCCCCCGGGACAGGGCTCTACGAGCAGTACTTC
CDR3: CASSVAPGTGLYEQYF
size: few
D: TRBD1
J: TRBJ2-7
V: TRBV9

DNA: TGTGCCAGCAGTTACTCGGGCACCGGGGAGCTGTTTTTT
CDR3: CASSYSGTGELFF
size: -
D: -
J: TRBJ2-2
V: TRBV6-6

DNA: TGTGCCAGCAGCTTCTTACAGGGCACCGGGGAGCTGTTTTTT
CDR3: CASSFLQGTGELFF
size: -
D: -
J: TRBJ2-2
V: TRBV2

DNA: TGTGCCAGCAGCTTAGGAGCGGGGGGCCTCTCTGGGGCCAACGTCCTGACTTTC
CDR3: CASSLGAGGLSGANVLTF
size: -
D: TRBD2
J: TRBJ2-6
V: TRBV5-4

DNA: TGTGCCAGCAGGGGAAGGGACGGCACCAAAAACATTCAGTACTTC
CDR3: CASRGRDGTKNIQYF
size: once
D: -
J: TRBJ2-4
V: TRBV11-2

DNA: TGTGCCAGCAGTGATTGGGGGAGGGCTGAAGCTTTCTTT
CDR3: CASSDWGRAEAFF
size: -
D: -
J: TRBJ1-1
V: TRBV2

DNA: TGTGCCAGCAGCTTAGATGGCAGGAACACTGAAGCTTTCTTT
CDR3: CASSLDGRNTEAFF
size: -
D: -
J: TRBJ1-1
V: TRBV11-3

DNA: TGCGCCAGCAGCCAACCCAGTCTGGGGGGACAGGGTTTCGGCGAGCAGTACTTC
CDR3: CASSQPSLGGQGFGEQYF
size: -
D: TRBD1
J: TRBJ2-7
V: TRBV4-1

DNA: TGTGCCAGCAGTTTAGCCGCCGCGGTCCCTGGGGCCAACGTCCTGACTTTC
CDR3: CASSLAAAVPGANVLTF
size: -
D: -
J: TRBJ2-6
V: TRBV27

DNA: TGTGCCAGCAGTACCACACGTGCTGGAAACACCATATATTTT
CDR3: CASSTTRAGNTIYF
size: -
D: -
J: TRBJ1-3
V: TRBV7-2

DNA: TGTGCCAGCAGCGCTAGCGGGGGGACCCTCTACAATGAGCAGTTCTTC
CDR3: CASSASGGTLYNEQFF
size: -
D: TRBD2
J: TRBJ2-1
V: TRBV11-2

DNA: TGCAGCGTTGTAGGTCGGAACTCGAACACTGAAGCTTTCTTT
CDR3: CSVVGRNSNTEAFF
size: -
D: -
J: TRBJ1-1
V: TRBV29-1

DNA: TGTGCCAGCGGGGGGATTAACACCGGGGAGCTGTTTTTT
CDR3: CASGGINTGELFF
size: -
D: -
J: TRBJ2-2
V: TRBV6-5

DNA: TGTGCCATCAGTGTTTTTTTTGAGGGGGCGCCCGAGGGCTACACCTTC
CDR3: CAISVFFEGAPEGYTF
size: -
D: TRBD1
J: TRBJ1-2
V: TRBV10-3

DNA: TGCGCCAGCAGCCAGGGACAAACGATCATCGGGGAGCTGTTTTTT
CDR3: CASSQGQTIIGELFF
size: -
D: -
J: TRBJ2-2
V: TRBV5-1

DNA: TGTGCCAGCTCACCACGACGGGCGGACCAAGAGACCCAGTACTTC
CDR3: CASSPRRADQETQYF
size: -
D: -
J: TRBJ2-5
V: TRBV18

DNA: TGCGCCAGCAGCCCAATCGGCGCGAGCACAGATACGCAGTATTTT
CDR3: CASSPIGASTDTQYF
size: -
D: -
J: TRBJ2-3
V: TRBV4-3

DNA: TGTGCCATCAGAGGACAGGGTTCCAACACCGGGGAGCTGTTTTTT
CDR3: CAIRGQGSNTGELFF
size: -
D: TRBD1
J: TRBJ2-2
V: TRBV10-3

DNA: TGTGCCAGCAGCGTAGGGGCCACCGGGGAGCTGTTTTTT
CDR3: CASSVGATGELFF
size: -
D: -
J: TRBJ2-2
V: TRBV9

DNA: TGTGCTAGTGGTTTCCGGCCTATCTACATCGGACTCGGGAAGAGCTCCTACAATGAGCAGTTCTTC
CDR3: CASGFRPIYIGLGKSSYNEQFF
size: -
D: -
J: TRBJ2-1
V: TRBV12-5

DNA: TGTGCCAGCAGCTTAGGATCCAGGGGTGCAGATACGCAGTATTTT
CDR3: CASSLGSRGADTQYF
size: -
D: -
J: TRBJ2-3
V: TRBV11-2

DNA: TGTGCCAGCATTTCTTCAAGCGGGGACACTGAAGCTTTCTTT
CDR3: CASISSSGDTEAFF
size: -
D: -
J: TRBJ1-1
V: TRBV6-6

DNA: TGTGCCAGCAGTTATGGGGGGAACGAGCAGTACTTC
CDR3: CASSYGGNEQYF
size: -
D: -
J: TRBJ2-7
V: TRBV6-6

DNA: TGTGCCAGCAGCTCACCGGACAGGGCGGTCGGAAACACCATATATTTT
CDR3: CASSSPDRAVGNTIYF
size: -
D: TRBD1
J: TRBJ1-3
V: TRBV9

DNA: TGCGCCAGCAGCTTACAAGGTTTTAACACTGAAGCTTTCTTT
CDR3: CASSLQGFNTEAFF
size: -
D: -
J: TRBJ1-1
V: TRBV5-1

DNA: TGCAGCTCAACCCGGGACAGGATCACAGATACGCAGTATTTT
CDR3: CSSTRDRITDTQYF
size: -
D: TRBD1
J: TRBJ2-3
V: TRBV29-1

DNA: TGCGCCAGCAGCTCTCAGCAGTTTTATGGCTACACCTTC
CDR3: CASSSQQFYGYTF
size: -
D: -
J: TRBJ1-2
V: TRBV5-1

DNA: TGCGCCAGCAGCTCGGGACTAGATCCCGGGGAGCTGTTTTTT
CDR3: CASSSGLDPGELFF
size: -
D: TRBD2
J: TRBJ2-2
V: TRBV5-1

DNA: TGTGCCAGCAGCTTAAAGATGAAGGGGCAAATTTGGAACACTGAAGCTTTCTTT
CDR3: CASSLKMKGQIWNTEAFF
size: -
D: -
J: TRBJ1-1
V: TRBV13

DNA: TGTGCCAGCAGTCGGACCCTGAGTAGCAATCAGCCCCAGCATTTT
CDR3: CASSRTLSSNQPQHF
size: -
D: -
J: TRBJ1-5
V: TRBV6-5

DNA: TGTGCCAGCAATTCAGCCCCGTCCGGGCCCCAGCATTTT
CDR3: CASNSAPSGPQHF
size: -
D: -
J: TRBJ1-5
V: TRBV6-6

DNA: TGTGCCACCTCCAGAGGGGGGACAGACCACACTGAAGCTTTCTTT
CDR3: CATSRGGTDHTEAFF
size: -
D: TRBD1
J: TRBJ1-1
V: TRBV19

DNA: TGTGCCAGCAGCTTGCCAGGTTTACATGAGCAGTTCTTC
CDR3: CASSLPGLHEQFF
size: -
D: -
J: TRBJ2-1
V: TRBV7-3

DNA: TGCGCCAGCAGCTTGGACGGGACTAGCACAGATACGCAGTATTTT
CDR3: CASSLDGTSTDTQYF
size: -
D: -
J: TRBJ2-3
V: TRBV5-1

DNA: TGTGCCAGCAGTGATGTGACAGAAAATCTCTATGGCTACACCTTC
CDR3: CASSDVTENLYGYTF
size: -
D: -
J: TRBJ1-2
V: TRBV25-1

DNA: TGTGCCAGCAGCCGGGGCAGCGGTACAGATACGCAGTATTTT
CDR3: CASSRGSGTDTQYF
size: -
D: -
J: TRBJ2-3
V: TRBV4-2

DNA: TGTGCCTGGAACAGCGAAACCAATCAGCCCCAGCATTTT
CDR3: CAWNSETNQPQHF
size: once
D: -
J: TRBJ1-5
V: TRBV30

DNA: TGTGCCAGCTCACCTAAGGGGGCTAAACAAGAGACCCAGTACTTC
CDR3: CASSPKGAKQETQYF
size: few
D: TRBD1
J: TRBJ2-5
V: TRBV18

DNA: TGCGCCAGCAGTCGGCTTAACACAGATACGCAGTATTTT
CDR3: CASSRLNTDTQYF
size: -
D: -
J: TRBJ2-3
V: TRBV5-1

DNA: TGTGCCAGCAGCTTCTACGAGCAGTACTTC
CDR3: CASSFYEQYF
size: -
D: -
J: TRBJ2-7
V: TRBV7-6